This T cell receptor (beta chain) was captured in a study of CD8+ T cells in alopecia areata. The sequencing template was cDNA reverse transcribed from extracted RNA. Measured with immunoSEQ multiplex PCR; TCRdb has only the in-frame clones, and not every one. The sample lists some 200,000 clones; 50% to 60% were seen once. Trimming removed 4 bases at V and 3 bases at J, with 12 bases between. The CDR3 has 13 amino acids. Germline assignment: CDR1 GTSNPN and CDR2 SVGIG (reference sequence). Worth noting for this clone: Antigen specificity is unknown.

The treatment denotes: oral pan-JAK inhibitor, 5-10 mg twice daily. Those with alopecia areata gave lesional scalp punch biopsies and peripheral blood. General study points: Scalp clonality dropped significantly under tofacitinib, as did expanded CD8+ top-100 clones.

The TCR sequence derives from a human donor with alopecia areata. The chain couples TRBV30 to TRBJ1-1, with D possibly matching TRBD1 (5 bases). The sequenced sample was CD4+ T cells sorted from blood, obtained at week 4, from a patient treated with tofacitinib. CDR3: CAWNTQAYTEAFF. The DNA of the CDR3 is TGTGCCTGGAATACACAGGCCTACACTGAAGCTTTCTTT.